The clone carrying this T cell receptor beta chain was counted only a few times. The antigen remains undetermined. The source of the sample is a study of post-analysis software for immune sequencing data. Study as a whole: Relapsing-remitting, secondary progressive and progressive-relapsing multiple sclerosis were all included among the disease courses. Study conclusions and caveats: Multiple sclerosis patients had significantly lower normalized Chao1 diversity than controls. Comparison of patients with controls showed a handful of TRBV segments more frequent in patients, TRBV5-6, TRBV5-1 and TRBV20-1 among them. Samples prepared in the same batch strongly co-clustered by F measure.

Trimming pared 4 bases from V and 8 bases from J, leaving 21 bases between. Germline V gene lookup returns CDR1 SGHRS and CDR2 YFSETQ. This CDR3 region has 15 residues. Unique molecular identifiers were present in the TCR beta cDNA libraries. Roughly 500,000 cDNA molecules were obtained per 1 to 10 million input T cells. MiXCR, applied by TCRdb to the PCR reads, yields one record per CDR3 protein. Of about 800,000 distinct CDR3 sequences in the sample, 25% to 30% are singletons; the top ten hold under 0.7%. The clonotype originates from a girl aged 10 to 17 with multiple sclerosis. The sample consisted of blood. V and J are TRBV5-1 and TRBJ1-2; D gene ambiguous. The CDR3 is CASSAGGPLQRGYTF. The DNA for the CDR3 is TGCGCCAGCAGCGCTGGAGGGCCACTTCAGCGAGGCTACACCTTC.